Described below is a single T cell receptor (beta chain) sequence and its context. This specimen comes from a study of blood T cell repertoires in COVID-19. Study context: The samples span acute and convalescent COVID-19 from the United States, Italy and Spain. PBMCs, B-cell-depleted T cells, or T cells provided the cDNA or gDNA that made up the material.

Germline V gene lookup returns CDR1 GTSNPN and CDR2 SVGIG (reference sequence). Trimming cost V 3 bases and J 1 base, with 10 bases left between them. This CDR3 has 14 residues. Profiling relied on immunoSEQ multiplex PCR, and the TCRdb table lists in-frame clones only, not all of them. The sample gives roughly 170,000 clones, around 82% of which show up once; roughly 1.3% is in the top ten. The sample taken for sequencing was peripheral blood. The rearrangement links TRBV30 to TRBJ1-5, with D hard to call. This sequence was found in a man in his sixties who had recovered from COVID-19. The CDR3 DNA follows: TGTGCCTGGAGAGGAGGGCAGAGCAATCAGCCCCAGCATTTT. Encoded protein: CAWRGGQSNQPQHF.